This T cell receptor (beta chain) was obtained from a study of human T cells and chemical hapten exposure. Study summary: Patch tests containing 0.01% DPC, applied to the upper back, were read at 6 days.

Time point: pre-sensitization, week 0. Treatment reported: therapeutic diphenylcyclopropenone sensitization with weekly scalp DPC. One entry per CDR3 protein results from TCRdb running MiXCR on the RACE reads. The table includes 85,000 to 100,000 distinct CDR3 sequences, 10% to 14% detected once. This clonotype was found many times. Trimming took 0 bases from V and 0 from J, leaving 9 bases between them. Germline values: CDR1 SGHRS, CDR2 YFSETQ. The CDR3 length is 15 residues. This chain uses TRBV5-1 with TRBJ1-1; unclear D gene. The sample in question was whole blood, obtained in connection with sensitization to the hapten diphenylcyclopropenone (DPC). The TCR comes from a woman aged 60-75 years with alopecia areata. Some clones in this sample may be carry-over from other donors' samples. The CDR3 DNA sequence: TGCGCCAGCAGCTTGGTCGCCACCTTGAACACTGAAGCTTTCTTT. Its translation is CASSLVATLNTEAFF.